The sequence of this T cell receptor beta chain was determined in a study of graft-versus-host responses after intestinal transplantation. The overall study: Induction with anti-thymocyte globulin, then tacrolimus and steroids for roughly 3 years, was given to all recipients. Study conclusions and caveats: Subjects displaying graft-donor T cell macrochimerism possessed elevated graft-versus-host to host-versus-graft clonal ratios inside allografts. Present in recipient marrow, GvH clones included some that appeared first in ileum or blood. Early HvG declines after transplant were associated with peak circulating GvH clone levels.

Produced via immunoSEQ multiplex PCR; TCRdb's table is partial and in-frame only. This sample has about 130,000 clones, with over 85% found just once. In regard to this clone: Its antigen is unknown.

This CDR3 contains 13 residues. After removal of 4 bases from V and 5 bases from J, the junction contained 4 bases not matched to a gene. Germline CDR1 is SGDLS and CDR2 is YYNGEE. Sequencing used unstimulated CD4+ T cells sorted from spleen or lymph node cells, obtained before intestinal transplant. The sequence was obtained from a human donor who received an intestinal transplant. This chain connects TRBV9 to TRBJ2-5; 8 positions match TRBD2. This chain's CDR3 is CASSLRGGETQYF. CDR3 nucleotide sequence: TGTGCCAGCAGCCTCCGGGGGGGGGAGACCCAGTACTTC. Full variable domain (remainder filled in from reference TRBV9 and TRBJ2-5): DSGVTQTPKHLITATGQRVTLRCSPRSGDLSVYWYQQSLDQGLQFLIQYYNGEERAKGNILERFSAQQFPDLHSELNLSSLELGDSALYFCASSLRGGETQYFGPGTRLLVL.